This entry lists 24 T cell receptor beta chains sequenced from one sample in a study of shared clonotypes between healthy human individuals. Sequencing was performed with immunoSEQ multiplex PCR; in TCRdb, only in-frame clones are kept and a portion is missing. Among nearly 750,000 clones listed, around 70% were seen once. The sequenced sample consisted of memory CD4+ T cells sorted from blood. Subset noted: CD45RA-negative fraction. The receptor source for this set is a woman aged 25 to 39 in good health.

CDR3: CASSFWGRAYEQYF. Written as DNA, the CDR3 is TGTGCCAGCAGCTTTTGGGGAAGGGCCTACGAGCAGTACTTC. This chain uses TRBV5-4 with TRBJ2-7, with D uncertain. This CDR3 has 14 residues. CDR1 is SGHNT, CDR2 YYREEE, per germline (reference sequence). Trimming left V 2 bases short and J 2 bases short, with 11 bases between.

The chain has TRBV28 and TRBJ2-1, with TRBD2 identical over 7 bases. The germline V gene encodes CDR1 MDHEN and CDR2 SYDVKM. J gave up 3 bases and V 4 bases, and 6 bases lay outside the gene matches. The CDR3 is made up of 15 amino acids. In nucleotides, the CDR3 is TGTGCCAGCAGTTCGGCGGGGAGGGGCTACAATGAGCAGTTCTTC. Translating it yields CASSSAGRGYNEQFF. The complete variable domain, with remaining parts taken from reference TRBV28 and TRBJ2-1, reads DVKVTQSSRYLVKRTGEKVFLECVQDMDHENMFWYRQDPGLGLRLIYFSYDVKMKEKGDIPEGYSVSREKKERFSLILESASTNQTSMYLCASSSAGRGYNEQFFGPGTRLTVL.

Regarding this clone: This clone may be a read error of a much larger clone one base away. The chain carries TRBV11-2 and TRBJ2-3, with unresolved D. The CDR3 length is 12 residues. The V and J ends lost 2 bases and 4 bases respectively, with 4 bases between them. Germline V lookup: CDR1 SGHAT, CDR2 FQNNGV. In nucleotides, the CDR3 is TGTGCCAGCAGCTTAACCTCAGATACGCAGTATTTT. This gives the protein CASSLTSDTQYF.

In DNA form, the CDR3 reads TGTGCCAGCAGTTTCTCCGGGGCCAATCAGCCCCAGCATTTT. As protein: CASSFSGANQPQHF. The chain recombines TRBV27 with TRBJ1-5; D possibly corresponds to TRBD1 (5 bases). V was shortened by 3 bases and J by 3 bases, with 9 bases between the two germline ends. CDR3 length: 14 residues. Germline CDR1 MNHEY, CDR2 SMNVEV (reference sequence).

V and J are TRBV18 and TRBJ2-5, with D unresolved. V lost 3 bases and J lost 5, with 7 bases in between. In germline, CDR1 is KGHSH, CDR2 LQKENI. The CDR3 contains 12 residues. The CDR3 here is CASSPGSETQYF. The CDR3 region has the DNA TGTGCCAGCTCACCCGGGTCGGAGACCCAGTACTTC. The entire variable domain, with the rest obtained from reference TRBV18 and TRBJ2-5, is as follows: NAGVMQNPRHLVRRRGQEARLRCSPMKGHSHVYWYRQLPEEGLKFMVYLQKENIIDESGMPKERFSAEFPKEGPSILRIQQVVRGDSAAYFCASSPGSETQYFGPGTRLLVL.

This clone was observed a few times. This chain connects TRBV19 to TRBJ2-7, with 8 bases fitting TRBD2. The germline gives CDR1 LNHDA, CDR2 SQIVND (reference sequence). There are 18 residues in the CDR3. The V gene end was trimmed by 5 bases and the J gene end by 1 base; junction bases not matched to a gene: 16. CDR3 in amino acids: CASSLQDIGLAGSYEQYF. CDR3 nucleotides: TGTGCCAGTAGTCTACAGGATATAGGGCTAGCGGGTTCCTACGAGCAGTACTTC.

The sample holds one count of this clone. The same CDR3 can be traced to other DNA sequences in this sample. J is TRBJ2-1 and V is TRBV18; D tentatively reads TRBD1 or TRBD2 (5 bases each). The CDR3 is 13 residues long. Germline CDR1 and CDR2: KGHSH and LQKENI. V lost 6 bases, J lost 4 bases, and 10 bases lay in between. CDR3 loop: CASSRDGYNEQFF. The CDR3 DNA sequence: TGTGCCAGCTCTCGGGACGGATACAATGAGCAGTTCTTC.

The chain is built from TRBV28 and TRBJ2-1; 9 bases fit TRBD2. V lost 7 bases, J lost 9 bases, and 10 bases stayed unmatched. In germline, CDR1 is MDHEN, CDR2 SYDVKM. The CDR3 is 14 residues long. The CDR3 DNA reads TGTGCCAGCAAACGAAGTAGCGGGAGTGGTGAGCAGTTCTTC. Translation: CASKRSSGSGEQFF.

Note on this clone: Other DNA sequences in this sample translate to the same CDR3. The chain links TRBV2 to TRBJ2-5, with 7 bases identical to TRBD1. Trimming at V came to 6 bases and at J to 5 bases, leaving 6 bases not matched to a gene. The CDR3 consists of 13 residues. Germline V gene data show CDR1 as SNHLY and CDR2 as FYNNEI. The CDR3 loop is CASSGQAGETQYF. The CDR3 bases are TGTGCCAGCAGCGGACAGGCCGGGGAGACCCAGTACTTC.

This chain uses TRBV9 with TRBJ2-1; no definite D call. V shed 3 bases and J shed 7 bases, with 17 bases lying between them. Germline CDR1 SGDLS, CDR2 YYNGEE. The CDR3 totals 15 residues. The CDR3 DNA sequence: TGTGCCAGCAGCGAAGGTAGTTCCCTTCAAAATGAGCAGTTCTTC. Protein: CASSEGSSLQNEQFF.

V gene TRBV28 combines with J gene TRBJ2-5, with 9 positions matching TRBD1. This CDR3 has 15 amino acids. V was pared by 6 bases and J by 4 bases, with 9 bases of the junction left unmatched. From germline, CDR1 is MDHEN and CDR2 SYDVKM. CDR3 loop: CASRAPTGGVETQYF. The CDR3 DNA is TGTGCCAGCAGGGCCCCCACAGGGGGCGTAGAGACCCAGTACTTC.

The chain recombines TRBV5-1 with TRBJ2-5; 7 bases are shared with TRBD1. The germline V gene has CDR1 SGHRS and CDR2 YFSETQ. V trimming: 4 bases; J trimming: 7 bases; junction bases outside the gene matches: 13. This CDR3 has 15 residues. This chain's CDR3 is CASSPDRVSGGTQYF. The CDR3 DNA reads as TGCGCCAGCAGCCCTGACAGGGTGAGCGGCGGGACCCAGTACTTC.

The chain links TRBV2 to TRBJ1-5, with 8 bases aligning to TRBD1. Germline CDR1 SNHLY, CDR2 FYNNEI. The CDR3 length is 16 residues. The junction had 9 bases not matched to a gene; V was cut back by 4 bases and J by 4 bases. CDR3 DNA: TGTGCCAGCAGTGGAGGACAGGGAAAACGGAATCAGCCCCAGCATTTT. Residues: CASSGGQGKRNQPQHF.

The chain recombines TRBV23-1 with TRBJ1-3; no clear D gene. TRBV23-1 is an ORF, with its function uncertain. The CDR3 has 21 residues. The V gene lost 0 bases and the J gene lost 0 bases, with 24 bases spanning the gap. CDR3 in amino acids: CASSQSCRWRLLLVSGNTIYF. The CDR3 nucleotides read TGCGCCAGCAGTCAATCGTGCAGGTGGAGGCTCCTACTAGTCTCTGGAAACACCATATATTTT.

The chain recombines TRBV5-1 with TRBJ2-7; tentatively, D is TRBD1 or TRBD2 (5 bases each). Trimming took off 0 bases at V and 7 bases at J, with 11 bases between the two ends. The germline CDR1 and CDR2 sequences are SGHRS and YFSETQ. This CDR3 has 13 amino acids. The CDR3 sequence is CASSLGAGTEQYF. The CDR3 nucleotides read TGCGCCAGCAGCTTGGGCGCCGGGACGGAGCAGTACTTC.

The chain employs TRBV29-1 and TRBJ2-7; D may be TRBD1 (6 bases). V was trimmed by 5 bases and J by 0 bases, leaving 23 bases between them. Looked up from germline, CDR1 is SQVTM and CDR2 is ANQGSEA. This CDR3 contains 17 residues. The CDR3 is CSVRAVQGLLGSYEQYF. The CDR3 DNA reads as TGCAGCGTTAGGGCGGTTCAGGGGCTGCTCGGCTCCTACGAGCAGTACTTC.

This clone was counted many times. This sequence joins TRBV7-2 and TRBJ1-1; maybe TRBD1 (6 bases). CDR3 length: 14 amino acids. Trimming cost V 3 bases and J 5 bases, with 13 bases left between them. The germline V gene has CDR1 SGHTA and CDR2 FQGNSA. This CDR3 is CASSFQPGVTEAFF. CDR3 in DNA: TGTGCCAGCAGCTTTCAACCAGGGGTGACTGAAGCTTTCTTT.

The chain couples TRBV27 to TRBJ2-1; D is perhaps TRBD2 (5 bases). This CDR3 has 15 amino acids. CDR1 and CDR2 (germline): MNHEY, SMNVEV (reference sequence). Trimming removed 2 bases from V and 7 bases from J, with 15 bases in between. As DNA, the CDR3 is TGTGCCAGCAGTTTAACGTCCTCTCGGAGGAATGAGCAGTTCTTC. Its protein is CASSLTSSRRNEQFF.

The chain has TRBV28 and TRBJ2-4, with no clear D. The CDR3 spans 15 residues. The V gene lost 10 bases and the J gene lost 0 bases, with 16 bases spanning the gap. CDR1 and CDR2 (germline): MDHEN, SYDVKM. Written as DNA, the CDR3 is TGTGCCACCAGATACAGACAACTAGCCAAAAACATTCAGTACTTC. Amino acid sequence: CATRYRQLAKNIQYF.

CDR3 in amino acids: CASSLFGFGTGGNTIYF. As DNA, the CDR3 is TGCGCCAGCAGCCTTTTCGGGTTCGGGACAGGGGGAAACACCATATATTTT. The V gene is TRBV5-1, the J gene TRBJ1-3; 9 bases align to TRBD1. This CDR3 has 17 residues. V was clipped by 4 bases and J by 4 bases; unmatched bases: 12. Per germline, CDR1 SGHRS and CDR2 YFSETQ.

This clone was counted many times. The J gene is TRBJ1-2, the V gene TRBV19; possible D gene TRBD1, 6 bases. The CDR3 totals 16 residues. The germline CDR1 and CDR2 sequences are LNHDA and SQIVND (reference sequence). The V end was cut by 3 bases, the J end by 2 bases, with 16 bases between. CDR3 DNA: TGTGCCAGTAGTATGCTGAGGGGGACACCCAACTATGGCTACACCTTC. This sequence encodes CASSMLRGTPNYGYTF. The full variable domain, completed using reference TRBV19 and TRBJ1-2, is DGGITQSPKYLFRKEGQNVTLSCEQNLNHDAMYWYRQDPGQGLRLIYYSQIVNDFQKGDIAEGYSVSREKKESFPLTVTSAQKNPTAFYLCASSMLRGTPNYGYTFGSGTRLTVV.

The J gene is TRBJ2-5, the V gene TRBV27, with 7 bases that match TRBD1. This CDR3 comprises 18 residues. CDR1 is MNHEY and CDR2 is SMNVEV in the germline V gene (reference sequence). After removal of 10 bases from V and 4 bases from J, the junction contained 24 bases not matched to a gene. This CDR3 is CAIQARDRDQVQGETQYF. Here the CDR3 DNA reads TGTGCCATCCAGGCCCGAGACAGGGATCAAGTTCAGGGAGAGACCCAGTACTTC.

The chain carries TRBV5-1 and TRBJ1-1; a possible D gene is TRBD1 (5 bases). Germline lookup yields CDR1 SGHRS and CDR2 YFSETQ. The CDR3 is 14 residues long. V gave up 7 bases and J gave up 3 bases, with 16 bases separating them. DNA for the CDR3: TGCGCCAGCCTCCGGGGGGGATTAGACACTGAAGCTTTCTTT. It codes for CASLRGGLDTEAFF.

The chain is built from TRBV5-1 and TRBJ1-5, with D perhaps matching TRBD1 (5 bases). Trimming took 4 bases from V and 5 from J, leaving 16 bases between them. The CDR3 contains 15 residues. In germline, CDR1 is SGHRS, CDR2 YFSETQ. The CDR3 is CASSLGGEPYQPQHF. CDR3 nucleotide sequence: TGCGCCAGCAGCCTCGGGGGGGAACCATATCAGCCCCAGCATTTT.